The 25 T cell receptor beta chains below were found in one sample sequenced in a study of prognosis after radiotherapy for stage I lung cancer listed by TCRdb under 2021. Sequencing relied on an Illumina HiSeq 3000. The TCR beta CDR3 region was amplified from genomic DNA by two rounds of multiplex PCR. The first PCR round used primers specific to each TRBV and TRBJ gene, and the primer sequences were filed in Chinese patent CN105087789A. TCRdb cleaned the public reads at Q25 with fastp, built clones with MiXCR and kept in-frame beta chains. A single entry per CDR3 protein holds the most common genes and DNA from its merged rows. The sample contains about 35,000 distinct CDR3 sequences, approximately 36% of them found a single time. The ten largest clones take up about 15% of the sample. Material: PBMCs, obtained before or after stereotactic body radiation therapy (not recorded which). Receptors were obtained from a donor over 45 with non-small cell lung cancer.

This clonotype was found many times. This chain joins TRBV20-1 and TRBJ1-1; D uncertain. V was trimmed by 4 bases and J by 4 bases, leaving 13 bases between them. Per germline, CDR1 DFQATT and CDR2 SNEGSKA (reference sequence). The CDR3 length is 13 residues. For the CDR3, the DNA is TGCAGTGCTACAAGGTTTTGGGGCACTGAAGCTTTCTTT. Amino acid sequence: CSATRFWGTEAFF.

On this clonotype itself: Given a much more abundant clone one base away, this may be a read error. The chain is built from TRBV6-2 or TRBV6-3 and TRBJ1-1; tentative D call: TRBD1 (5 bases). The CDR3 sequence is 14 residues long. The germline CDR1 and CDR2 sequences are MNHEY and SVGEGT. V was clipped by 11 bases and J by 7 bases, with 23 bases between them. CDR3 loop: CAFPGEIRGHEAFF. The CDR3 region has the DNA TGTGCCTTCCCCGGAGAGATAAGGGGCCATGAAGCTTTCTTT.

By share of the sample, this clonotype is medium-sized. The chain is built from TRBV28 and TRBJ2-1, with unresolved D. This CDR3 is 19 amino acids long. Germline CDR1 and CDR2: MDHEN and SYDVKM. Trimming took 3 bases from V and 0 from J, leaving 21 bases between them. This CDR3 is CASSFPRFHVRSSYNEQFF. As DNA, the CDR3 is TGTGCCAGCAGTTTCCCCCGGTTTCATGTTAGGAGCTCCTACAATGAGCAGTTCTTC.

V is TRBV19 and J is TRBJ2-2; the match to TRBD1 covers 8 bases. The CDR3 contains 14 residues. The V gene's germline CDR1 is LNHDA and CDR2 SQIVND (reference sequence). V dropped 4 bases and J dropped 4; count of bases not matched to a gene: 2. The CDR3 protein is CASSKDRGTGELFF. CDR3 sequence (DNA): TGTGCCAGTAGTAAAGACAGGGGCACCGGGGAGCTGTTTTTT.

By share of the sample, this clonotype is medium-sized. The chain combines TRBV15 with TRBJ1-5, with D possibly being TRBD1 (5 bases). Per the germline V gene, CDR1 is LNHNV and CDR2 is YYDKDF (reference sequence). This CDR3 has 19 amino acids. Trimming removed 4 bases at V and 0 bases at J, with 22 bases between. The CDR3 DNA reads as TGTGCCACCAGCACAACCGGGACCGGTCTCGAATATAGCAATCAGCCCCAGCATTTT. This gives the protein CATSTTGTGLEYSNQPQHF.

This clonotype was counted at least ten times. This sequence joins TRBV20-1 and TRBJ1-1, with a possible D match to TRBD1 (5 bases). Germline CDR1 and CDR2: DFQATT and SNEGSKA (reference sequence). V shed 4 bases and J shed 3 bases, with 15 bases lying between them. This CDR3 has 14 residues. DNA of the CDR3: TGCAGTGCTAATCCAGGGCTCGGGGACACTGAAGCTTTCTTT. Its protein is CSANPGLGDTEAFF.

This clonotype has a count of ten or more. J is TRBJ1-1 and V is TRBV28, with 8 bases matching TRBD1. The CDR3 covers 13 residues. The V gene end was trimmed by 1 base and the J gene end by 11 bases; junction bases not matched to a gene: 6. Per the germline V gene, CDR1 is MDHEN and CDR2 is SYDVKM. The CDR3 loop is CASSLFGRGQAFF. The CDR3 region has the DNA TGTGCCAGCAGTTTATTCGGCAGGGGGCAGGCTTTCTTT.

In its sample, this clonotype was seen many times. The chain joins TRBV11-2 to TRBJ2-2, with D hard to call. Deletions cut 4 bases from V and 4 bases from J, with 19 bases between. This CDR3 comprises 17 residues. Looked up from germline, CDR1 is SGHAT and CDR2 is FQNNGV. CDR3 sequence (DNA): TGTGCCAGCAGCTCGAGCGTGAGGTACCTGGGCACCGGGGAGCTGTTTTTT. Its protein product is CASSSSVRYLGTGELFF. The variable domain in full, with the rest retrieved from reference TRBV11-2 and TRBJ2-2, is EAGVAQSPRYKIIEKRQSVAFWCNPISGHATLYWYQQILGQGPKLLIQFQNNGVVDDSQLPKDRFSAERLKGVDSTLKIQPAKLEDSAVYLCASSSSVRYLGTGELFFGEGSRLTVL.

This clonotype was seen ten or more times. J is TRBJ1-2 and V is TRBV20-1, with D perhaps TRBD1 (5 bases). The CDR3 is made up of 14 amino acids. Trimming stripped 0 bases from V and 5 bases from J, with 13 bases between. Germline V gives CDR1 DFQATT, CDR2 SNEGSKA (reference sequence). The CDR3 loop is CSARDPGTMYGYTF. In DNA form, the CDR3 reads TGCAGTGCTAGAGATCCCGGGACGATGTATGGCTACACCTTC.

This clonotype has more than one count but fewer than ten. Given a much more abundant clone one base away, this may be a read error. V usage is TRBV28 and J usage is TRBJ2-3; D is possibly TRBD1 (6 bases). Trimming stripped 7 bases from V and 4 bases from J, with 18 bases between. The CDR3 is 15 residues long. The germline gives CDR1 MDHEN, CDR2 SYDVKM. In DNA, the CDR3 is TGTGCCAGCATCCTGGGGGCGGCCCGTCCAGATACGCAGTATTTT. Encoded protein: CASILGAARPDTQYF.

This clonotype was seen repeatedly, ten times or more. V gene TRBV9 combines with J gene TRBJ2-1, with D unresolved. V was pared by 6 bases and J by 13 bases, with 5 bases between. The CDR3 covers 8 residues. Germline loops: CDR1 SGDLS, CDR2 YYNGEE. The CDR3 loop is CASTTQFF. The CDR3 nucleotides read TGTGCCAGCACCACACAGTTCTTC.

This clonotype came up many times. This sequence may be a read error, since a much larger clone differs from it by one base. This sequence joins TRBV27 and TRBJ2-2, with 10 bases aligning to TRBD1. CDR3 length equals 15 residues. Germline CDR1 reads MNHEY; CDR2 reads SMNVEV (reference sequence). As DNA, the CDR3 is TGTGCCAGCAGGAGGGACAGGGGCAGCACCGGGGGGCTGTTTTTT. This sequence encodes CASRRDRGSTGGLFF.

In this sample, this clonotype turned up many times. The V call is TRBV9, the J call TRBJ1-6; D not certain. The CDR3 has 13 residues. CDR1 SGDLS and CDR2 YYNGEE come from the germline V gene. V lost 3 bases and J 3 bases, leaving 4 bases between the germline ends. This CDR3 is CASSAVYNSPLHF. CDR3 DNA sequence: TGTGCCAGCAGCGCGGTCTATAATTCACCCCTCCACTTT.

This clonotype was counted between two and nine times. The chain is built from TRBV14 and TRBJ1-1; D is unresolved. There are 15 residues in the CDR3. Germline CDR1 reads SGHDN; CDR2 reads FVKESK. The V end lost 0 bases, the J end lost 6 bases, and 14 bases lay between the germline ends. The CDR3 DNA is TGTGCCAGCAGCCAAGAAGTGGGGATCATAGCTGAAGCTTTCTTT. Residues: CASSQEVGIIAEAFF.

This clonotype was found many times. J is TRBJ1-4 and V is TRBV6-1, with 7 bases identical to TRBD1. Germline CDR1 is MNHNS and CDR2 is SASEGT. The CDR3 runs to 15 residues. After removal of 5 bases from V and 8 bases from J, the junction contained 11 bases not matched to a gene. In DNA form, the CDR3 reads TGTGCCAGCAGTACTACAGGGGTAGAGAACGAAAAACTGTTTTTT. Encoded protein: CASSTTGVENEKLFF.

Details on this clonotype: An end of the junction does not agree with germline; a read error may underlie this. This chain connects TRBV19 to TRBJ2-6, with 11 bases identical to TRBD1. This CDR3 is built from 17 residues. The germline CDR1 and CDR2 sequences are LNHDA and SQIVND (reference sequence). The CDR3 reads CASSEDRGRSGSNFLTF. In nucleotides, the CDR3 is TGTGCCAGTAGTGAGGACAGGGGGCGGTCTGGGTCCAACTTCCTGACTTTC.

This clonotype occurred many times. The J gene is TRBJ1-5, the V gene TRBV27; D is ambiguous. V lost 5 bases and J 0 bases, leaving 2 bases between the germline ends. Germline V gives CDR1 MNHEY, CDR2 SMNVEV (reference sequence). The CDR3 is 12 amino acids. This CDR3 is CASSNSNQPQHF. CDR3 nucleotides: TGTGCCAGCAGTAATAGCAATCAGCCCCAGCATTTT.

A note on this clonotype: At one end the junction does not follow the germline gene, possibly because of a read error. This chain links TRBV20-1 with TRBJ2-7; possibly TRBD1 or TRBD2 for D (6 bases each). The CDR3 has 16 amino acids. Germline-derived CDR1 and CDR2 are DFQATT and SNEGSKA (reference sequence). The CDR3 loop is CSASVSLGGQPYEQYF. DNA of the CDR3: TGCAGTGCTAGCGTCTCCCTGGGGGGCCAGCCCTACGAGCAGTATTTC.

In its sample, this clonotype was seen many times. The V call is TRBV5-4, the J call TRBJ1-4, with a weak D call TRBD1 (6 bases). The CDR3 extends over 14 amino acids. From germline, CDR1 is SGHNT and CDR2 YYREEE (reference sequence). Trimming removed 4 bases at V and 5 bases at J, with 12 bases between. CDR3 amino acids: CASSLGGRNEKLFF. In DNA, the CDR3 is TGTGCCAGCAGCCTAGGGGGACGGAATGAAAAACTGTTTTTT.

This clonotype was counted at least ten times. The chain is built from TRBV19 and TRBJ2-3, with 7 positions matching TRBD2. Trimming took 1 base from V and 4 from J; bases not matched to a gene: 5. Germline V gene data show CDR1 as LNHDA and CDR2 as SQIVND (reference sequence). The CDR3 extends over 15 amino acids. The CDR3: CASSIGAGEADTQYF. The CDR3 nucleotides read TGTGCCAGTAGTATAGGTGCGGGGGAGGCAGATACGCAGTATTTT.

In regard to this clonotype: At one end the junction does not follow the germline gene, possibly because of a read error. V usage is TRBV5-5 and J usage is TRBJ2-6; possibly TRBD1 for D (5 bases). The length of the CDR3 is 14 residues. CDR1 is SGHKS, CDR2 YYEKEE, per germline (reference sequence). CDR3 coding DNA: TGTGCCAGCACCGCGCTGGGTGGGGCCAACGTCATGACTTTC. Amino acids: CASTALGGANVMTF.

Ten or more counts support this clonotype. The V and J genes are TRBV11-3 and TRBJ2-7; no clear D gene. Germline loops: CDR1 SGHNT, CDR2 YENEEA. The CDR3 loop spans 15 amino acids. The ends were cut back, 2 bases at V and 7 bases at J, with 18 bases in the middle. The CDR3 DNA reads TGTGCCAGCAGCTTAAATCTCTTATTTGGGTCTGAGCAGTACTTC. Translation gives CASSLNLLFGSEQYF.

For this clonotype: No conserved phenylalanine or tryptophan ends this CDR3, so it is likely a read error. J is TRBJ2-7 and V is TRBV11-2; D may match TRBD1 or TRBD2 (5 bases each). The CDR3 is made up of 14 amino acids. Germline V gene data show CDR1 as SGHAT and CDR2 as FQNNGV. The CDR3 region has the DNA TGTGCTAGCAGCTTAGACAGAGGGCCCTACGAGCAGTACCTC. This codes for CASSLDRGPYEQYL.

The table lists this clonotype with many counts. V is TRBV18 and J is TRBJ2-5; D is unclear. The CDR3 loop spans 12 amino acids. Trimming stripped 3 bases from V and 3 bases from J, with 5 bases between. Per the germline V gene, CDR1 is KGHSH and CDR2 is LQKENI. The CDR3 reads CASSPSEETQYF. In DNA, the CDR3 is TGTGCCAGCTCACCCTCCGAAGAGACCCAGTACTTC.

This clonotype occurred many times. The J gene is TRBJ2-6, the V gene TRBV5-1; D may be TRBD2 (5 bases). In germline, CDR1 is SGHRS, CDR2 YFSETQ. CDR3 length: 15 residues. Trimming pared 0 bases from V and 4 bases from J, leaving 8 bases between. The CDR3 DNA reads TGCGCCAGCAGCTTGGGGACGGGGGGGGCCAACGTCCTGACTTTC. Protein: CASSLGTGGANVLTF. Drawing the rest from reference TRBV5-1 and TRBJ2-6, the complete variable domain is KAGVTQTPRYLIKTRGQQVTLSCSPISGHRSVSWYQQTPGQGLQFLFEYFSETQRNKGNFPGRFSGRQFSNSRSEMNVSTLELGDSALYLCASSLGTGGANVLTFGAGSRLTVL.